This entry lists 5 T cell receptor beta chains sequenced from one sample in a study of blood T cell repertoires in COVID-19. Only in-frame clones appear in the TCRdb table, and some are missing; sequencing was by immunoSEQ multiplex PCR. The data hold fewer than 300,000 clones, with approximately 90% observed a single time. Material: PBMCs or T cells enriched from blood (not recorded which). The receptors here all came from a man between 35 and 55 years old who had recovered from COVID-19.

The chain combines TRBV12-3 or TRBV12-4 with TRBJ1-1; the D is unclear. The V end lost 3 bases, the J end lost 2 bases, and 7 bases lay between the germline ends. The CDR3 consists of 13 residues. The CDR3 region is CASSFQINTEAFF. In nucleotides, the CDR3 is TGTGCCAGCAGTTTCCAGATTAACACTGAAGCTTTCTTT.

V usage is TRBV15 and J usage is TRBJ2-7; D uncertain. The germline V and J ends were trimmed by 0 bases and 4 bases, with 13 bases remaining between them. The CDR3 consists of 15 residues. Germline V CDR1 and CDR2: LNHNV, YYDKDF (reference sequence). CDR3 sequence (DNA): TGTGCCACCAGCAGAGATTTGGCCATATCTTACGAGCAGTACTTC. Translation: CATSRDLAISYEQYF.

The chain links TRBV30 to TRBJ2-7; D is possibly TRBD1 (6 bases). Germline V gene lookup returns CDR1 GTSNPN and CDR2 SVGIG (reference sequence). The germline V and J ends were trimmed by 3 bases and 1 base, with 7 bases remaining between them. CDR3 length: 12 amino acids. The CDR3 loop is CAWRQGSYEQYF. CDR3 DNA: TGTGCCTGGAGACAGGGATCCTACGAGCAGTACTTC. The whole variable domain, filled in from reference TRBV30 and TRBJ2-7, reads SQTIHQWPATLVQPVGSPLSLECTVEGTSNPNLYWYRQAAGRGLQLLFYSVGIGQISSEVPQNLSASRPQDRQFILSSKKLLLSDSGFYLCAWRQGSYEQYFGPGTRLTVT.

The V gene is TRBV18, the J gene TRBJ2-7; 7 nucleotides line up with TRBD1. This CDR3 is 15 amino acids long. CDR1 and CDR2 (germline): KGHSH, LQKENI. Trimming took 6 bases from V and 4 from J; bases not matched to a gene: 12. CDR3 amino acids: CASSTRTGQGYEQYF. CDR3 DNA: TGTGCCAGCTCGACCAGGACAGGTCAGGGATACGAGCAGTACTTC.

The chain uses TRBV19 and TRBJ1-2; the D gene is possibly TRBD1 (6 bases). The CDR3 is 17 residues long. The V end was cut by 3 bases, the J end by 6 bases, with 23 bases between. Germline assignment: CDR1 LNHDA and CDR2 SQIVND (reference sequence). For the CDR3, the DNA is TGTGCCAGTAGTATGTCTGAGGGGGTATTGGTATGGCATGGCTACACCTTC. It codes for CASSMSEGVLVWHGYTF.